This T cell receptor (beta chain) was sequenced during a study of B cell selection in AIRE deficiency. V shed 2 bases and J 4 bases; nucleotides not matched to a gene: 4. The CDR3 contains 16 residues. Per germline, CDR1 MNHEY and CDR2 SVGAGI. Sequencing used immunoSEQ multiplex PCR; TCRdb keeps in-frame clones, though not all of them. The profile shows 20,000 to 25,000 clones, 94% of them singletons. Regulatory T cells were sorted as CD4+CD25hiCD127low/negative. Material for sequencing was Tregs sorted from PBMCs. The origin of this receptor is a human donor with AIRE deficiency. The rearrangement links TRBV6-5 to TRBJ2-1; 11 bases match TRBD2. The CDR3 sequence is CASSYGLAGGYNEQFF. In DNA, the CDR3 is TGTGCCAGCAGTTACGGGTTAGCGGGAGGGTACAATGAGCAGTTCTTC.